This T cell receptor beta chain was captured in a study of shared clonotypes between healthy human individuals. Study observations and caveats: On the whole, naive subsets had larger estimated richness than memory subsets had. Several donors showed sharing of approximately 5% of naive CD4 clonotypes.

TCRdb keeps only in-frame clones here, not all; method: immunoSEQ multiplex PCR. The repertoire holds more than 1.2 million clones, with approximately 98.5% as singletons. The sample holds one count of this clone. Its antigen is currently unknown. The CDR3 loop spans 14 amino acids. Trimming took 5 bases from V and 0 from J, leaving 8 bases between them. Germline V gene data show CDR1 as ENHRY and CDR2 as SYGVKD. The chain joins TRBV10-3 to TRBJ2-1; D unresolved. The sequencing input was naive CD4+ T cells sorted from blood. As for subset: CD45RA+ positively selected. This receptor was identified in a man aged 25 to 40 in good health. CDR3 region: CAISKGSSYNEQFF. CDR3 DNA: TGTGCCATCAGTAAGGGCAGCTCCTACAATGAGCAGTTCTTC.